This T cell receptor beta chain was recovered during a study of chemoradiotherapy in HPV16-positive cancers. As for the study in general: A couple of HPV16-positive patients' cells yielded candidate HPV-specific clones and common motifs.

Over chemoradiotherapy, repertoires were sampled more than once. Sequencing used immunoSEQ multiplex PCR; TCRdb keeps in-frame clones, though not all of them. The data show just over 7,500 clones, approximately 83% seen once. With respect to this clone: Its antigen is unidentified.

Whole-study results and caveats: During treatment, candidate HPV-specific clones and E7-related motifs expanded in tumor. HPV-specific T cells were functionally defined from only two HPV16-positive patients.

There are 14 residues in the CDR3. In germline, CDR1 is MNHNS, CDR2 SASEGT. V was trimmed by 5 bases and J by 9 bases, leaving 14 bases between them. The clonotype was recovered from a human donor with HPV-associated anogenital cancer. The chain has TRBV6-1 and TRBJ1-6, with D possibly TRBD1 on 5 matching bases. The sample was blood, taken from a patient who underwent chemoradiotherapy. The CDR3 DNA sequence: TGTGCCAGCAGTCTCAGGGATGGTGGTTCACCCCTCCACTTT. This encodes CASSLRDGGSPLHF.